Following are 10 T cell receptor beta chains from one sample sequenced in a study of cytotoxic CD8 clonotypes in ibrutinib-treated CLL. Produced via immunoSEQ multiplex PCR; TCRdb's table is partial and in-frame only. The table shows over 120,000 clones, with over 75% occurring only once. The material sequenced was PBMCs, taken after 36 months of ibrutinib treatment. These receptors all stem from a human donor with chronic lymphocytic leukemia.

The rearrangement joins TRBV19 to TRBJ2-3; D is unclear. V lost 5 bases to trimming and J lost 5 bases, with 11 bases between them. Looked up from germline, CDR1 is LNHDA and CDR2 is SQIVND (reference sequence). The CDR3 totals 13 residues. CDR3 coding DNA: TGTGCCAGTAGTTCTACAATACGAGATACGCAGTATTTT. Residues: CASSSTIRDTQYF.

This chain joins TRBV7-8 and TRBJ2-1, with 16 bases fitting TRBD2. Trimming cost V 4 bases and J 9 bases; bases outside gene matches: 9. Germline CDR1 is SGHVS and CDR2 is FQNEAQ. The CDR3 has 17 amino acids. This chain's CDR3 is CASSSPPGLAGGVEQFF. CDR3 bases: TGTGCCAGCAGCTCGCCCCCGGGACTAGCGGGGGGGGTTGAGCAGTTCTTC.

The genes are TRBV27 and TRBJ2-5; D remains ambiguous. With 0 bases removed from V and 4 bases from J, the gap between germline ends came to 9 bases. CDR1 is MNHEY, CDR2 SMNVEV, per germline (reference sequence). CDR3 length: 14 amino acids. CDR3 region: CASSLSGGTETQYF. In DNA, the CDR3 is TGTGCCAGCAGTTTATCAGGTGGTACAGAGACCCAGTACTTC.

As DNA, the CDR3 is TGTGCCGGCGGGGAAGGGCCCGCTAACTATGGCTACACCTTC. Its protein product is CAGGEGPANYGYTF. J is TRBJ1-2 and V is TRBV7-9; D not certain. V gave up 11 bases and J gave up 0 bases, with 16 bases separating them. Germline V CDR1 and CDR2: SEHNR, FQNEAQ (reference sequence). This CDR3 contains 14 residues.

J is TRBJ2-7 and V is TRBV27; D is possibly TRBD1 (6 bases). In germline, CDR1 is MNHEY, CDR2 SMNVEV (reference sequence). This CDR3 has 14 amino acids. V lost 4 bases and J 6 bases, leaving 16 bases between the germline ends. This CDR3 is CASSSGTTGVEQYF. CDR3 nucleotides: TGTGCCAGCAGTTCGGGGACAACGGGTGTCGAGCAGTACTTC.

The J gene is TRBJ2-7, the V gene TRBV20-1; TRBD1 is a possible D gene (5 bases). Per the germline V gene, CDR1 is DFQATT and CDR2 is SNEGSKA (reference sequence). V lost 3 bases and J lost 7, with 10 bases in between. The CDR3 is 11 amino acids. This chain's CDR3 is CSARGRPEQYF. The CDR3 nucleotides are TGCAGTGCTAGGGGGCGTCCGGAGCAGTACTTC.

This sequence joins TRBV5-1 and TRBJ2-2; TRBD2 might be the D (5 bases). CDR1 and CDR2 from the germline V gene are SGHRS and YFSETQ. V was trimmed by 4 bases and J by 6 bases, leaving 10 bases between them. This CDR3 is built from 13 residues. CDR3 sequence reads: CASSRERSGELFF. The CDR3 DNA follows: TGCGCCAGCAGCAGGGAGCGGTCCGGGGAGCTGTTTTTT.

The genes are TRBV10-3 and TRBJ1-2; the D gene is possibly TRBD1 (6 bases). V was trimmed by 3 bases and J by 8 bases, leaving 16 bases between them. Germline V lookup: CDR1 ENHRY, CDR2 SYGVKD. The CDR3 runs 14 residues. In DNA, the CDR3 is TGTGCCATCAGTGAAAACGACAGGACCTTCGGCTACACCTTC. It specifies CAISENDRTFGYTF.

The V call is TRBV5-1, the J call TRBJ2-3; the match to TRBD2 covers 11 bases. CDR1 SGHRS and CDR2 YFSETQ come from the germline V gene. The ends lost 4 bases at V and 3 bases at J; junction bases unmatched: 4. The CDR3 sequence is 15 residues long. The CDR3, as DNA: TGCGCCAGCAGCGTTAGCGGGAGGGGGACAGATACGCAGTATTTT. This codes for CASSVSGRGTDTQYF.

J is TRBJ1-5 and V is TRBV7-9; a weak D match, TRBD1 (6 bases). From germline, CDR1 is SEHNR and CDR2 FQNEAQ (reference sequence). V lost 1 base and J 3 bases, leaving 13 bases between the germline ends. This CDR3 has 16 amino acids. CDR3 loop: CASSLGDTTYNQPQHF. CDR3 in DNA: TGTGCCAGCAGCTTAGGGGACACGACTTACAATCAGCCCCAGCATTTT.